This record covers a single T cell receptor (beta chain). This sample is part of a study of blood T cell repertoires in COVID-19. Study overall: Samples taken during acute and convalescent COVID-19 were collected in the United States, Italy and Spain. T cells, B-cell-depleted T cells, or PBMCs provided the cDNA or gDNA that served as material.

V gave up 7 bases and J gave up 1 base; unmatched junction bases: 5. CDR3 length equals 13 residues. Germline CDR1 is GTSNPN and CDR2 is SVGIG (reference sequence). The table came from immunoSEQ multiplex PCR; TCRdb's copy has only in-frame clones and leaves some out. The repertoire consists of 30,000 to 35,000 clones, with 80% to 90% occurring once and the leading ten covering roughly 4.5%. Sequenced: peripheral blood. This sequence originates from an older woman with active COVID-19. The chain uses TRBV30 and TRBJ2-3; 7 nucleotides match TRBD2. The CDR3 DNA is TGTGCCTCCTATGGGGGGGGCACAGATACGCAGTATTTT. It yields the protein CASYGGGTDTQYF.